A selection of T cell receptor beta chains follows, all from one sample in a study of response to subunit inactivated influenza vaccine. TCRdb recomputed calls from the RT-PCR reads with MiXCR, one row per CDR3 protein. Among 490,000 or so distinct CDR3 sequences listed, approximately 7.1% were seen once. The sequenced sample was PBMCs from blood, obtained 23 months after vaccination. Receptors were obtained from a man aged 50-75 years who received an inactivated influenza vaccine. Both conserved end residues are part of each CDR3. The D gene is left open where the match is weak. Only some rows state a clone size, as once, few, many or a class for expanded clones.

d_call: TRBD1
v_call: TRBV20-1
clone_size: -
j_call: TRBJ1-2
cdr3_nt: TGCAGTGCCGTCCCGGGACAGGGAGGAATTAACTATGGCTACACCTTC
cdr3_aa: CSAVPGQGGINYGYTF

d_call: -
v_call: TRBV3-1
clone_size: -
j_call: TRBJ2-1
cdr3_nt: TGTGCCAGCAGCCTTCTTGCCCGAACCTACAATGAGCAGTTCTTC
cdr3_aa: CASSLLARTYNEQFF

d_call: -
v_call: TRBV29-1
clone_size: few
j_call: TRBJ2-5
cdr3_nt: TGCAGCGTTGAAGGAACTGGACAAGAGACCCAGTACTTC
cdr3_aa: CSVEGTGQETQYF

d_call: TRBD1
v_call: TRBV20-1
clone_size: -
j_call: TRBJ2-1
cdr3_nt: TGCAGTGCTAGAGATCCGGGACAGGGTTTTGATGAGCAGTTCTTC
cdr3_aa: CSARDPGQGFDEQFF

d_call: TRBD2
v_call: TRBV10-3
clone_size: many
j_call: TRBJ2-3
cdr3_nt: TGTGCCATCAGTGATCCTAGCGGAGGCACAGATACGCAGTATTTT
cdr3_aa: CAISDPSGGTDTQYF

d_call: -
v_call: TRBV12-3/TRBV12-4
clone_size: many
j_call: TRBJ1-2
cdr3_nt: TGTGCCAGCAGTTTGGCACCCGATGGCTACACCTTC
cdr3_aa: CASSLAPDGYTF

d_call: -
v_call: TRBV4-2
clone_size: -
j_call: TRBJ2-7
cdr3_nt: TGTGCCAGCAGCCCGATACAGGGAACCTACGAGCAGTACTTC
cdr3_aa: CASSPIQGTYEQYF

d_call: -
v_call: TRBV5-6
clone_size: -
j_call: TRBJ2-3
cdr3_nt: TGTGCCAGCAGCTTCGGTGGTGTAGACTCAGATACGCAGTATTTT
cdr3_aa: CASSFGGVDSDTQYF

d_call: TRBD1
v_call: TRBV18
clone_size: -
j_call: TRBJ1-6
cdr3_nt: TGTGCCAGCTCACCCACAGGGGGCTGGAATTCACCCCTCCACTTT
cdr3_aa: CASSPTGGWNSPLHF

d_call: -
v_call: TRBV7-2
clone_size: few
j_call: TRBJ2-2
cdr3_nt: TGTGCCAGCAGCCCCCGAACTACAGGGAACACCGGGGAGCTGTTTTTT
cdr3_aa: CASSPRTTGNTGELFF

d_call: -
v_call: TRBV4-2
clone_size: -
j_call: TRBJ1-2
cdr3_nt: TGTGCCAGCAGCCAAGACAGCAGCTATGGCTACACCTTC
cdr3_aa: CASSQDSSYGYTF

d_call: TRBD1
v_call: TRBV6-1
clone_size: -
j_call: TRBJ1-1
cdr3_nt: TGTGCCAGCACCCCGGACAGGGCAAACACTGAAGCTTTCTTT
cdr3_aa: CASTPDRANTEAFF

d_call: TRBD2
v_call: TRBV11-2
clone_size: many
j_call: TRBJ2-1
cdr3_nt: TGTGCCAGCAGCTACCAAGGGACTAGCGAACACAATGAGCAGTTCTTC
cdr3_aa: CASSYQGTSEHNEQFF

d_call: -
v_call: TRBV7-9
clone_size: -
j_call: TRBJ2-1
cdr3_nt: TGTGCCAGCAGTTTGGACAGAGGGGGCTCCTACAATGAGCAGTTCTTC
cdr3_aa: CASSLDRGGSYNEQFF

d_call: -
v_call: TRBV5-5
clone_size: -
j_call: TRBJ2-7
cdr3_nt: TGTGCCAGCAGTTACCGGACACCGATATACGAGCAGTACTTC
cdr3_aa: CASSYRTPIYEQYF

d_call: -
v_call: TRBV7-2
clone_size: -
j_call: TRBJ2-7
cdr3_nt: TGTGCCAGCAGCTTGAGGTCTTGGGAGTCCTACGAGCAGTACTTC
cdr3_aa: CASSLRSWESYEQYF

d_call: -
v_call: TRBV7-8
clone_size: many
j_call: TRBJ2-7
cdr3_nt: TGTGCCAGCAGCTTAAGGGGCCCATGGGAGCAGTACTTC
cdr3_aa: CASSLRGPWEQYF

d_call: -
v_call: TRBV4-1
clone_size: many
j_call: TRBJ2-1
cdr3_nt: TGCGCCAGCAGCCAAGTCTCCCGCACTCTGGGTGATGAGCAGTTCTTC
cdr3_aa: CASSQVSRTLGDEQFF

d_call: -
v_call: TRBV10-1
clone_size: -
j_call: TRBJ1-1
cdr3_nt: TGCGCCAGCAGTGAGCAGCAGAACACTGAAGCTTTCTTT
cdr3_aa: CASSEQQNTEAFF

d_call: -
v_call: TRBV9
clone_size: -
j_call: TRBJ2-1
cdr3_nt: TGTGCCAGCAGCGTAGGCTGGGGTACATACAATGAGCAGTTCTTC
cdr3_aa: CASSVGWGTYNEQFF

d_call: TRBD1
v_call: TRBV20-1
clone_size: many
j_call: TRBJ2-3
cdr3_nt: TGCAGTGCCGTCCTCCGGAGGACAGGGGTCGCAGATACGCAGTATTTT
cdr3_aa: CSAVLRRTGVADTQYF

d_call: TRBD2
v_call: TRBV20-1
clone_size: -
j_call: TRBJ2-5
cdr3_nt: TGCAGTGCTAGTCTACTAGCGGGGGAAGAGACCCAGTACTTC
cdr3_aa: CSASLLAGEETQYF

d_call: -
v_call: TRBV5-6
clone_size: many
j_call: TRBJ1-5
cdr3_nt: TGTGCCAGCAGCCTATCCGGCGGGGGCGGCAATCAGCCCCAGCATTTT
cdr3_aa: CASSLSGGGGNQPQHF

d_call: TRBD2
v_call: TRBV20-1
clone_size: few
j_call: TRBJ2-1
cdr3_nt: TGCAGTGCTAGAGGCAGCGGGAGCTCCTACAATGAGCAGTTCTTC
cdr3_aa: CSARGSGSSYNEQFF

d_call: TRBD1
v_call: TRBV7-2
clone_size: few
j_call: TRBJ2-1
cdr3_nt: TGTGCCAGCAGAAAAACCGGGACAGGCCCTGGGGATGAGCAGTTCTTC
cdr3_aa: CASRKTGTGPGDEQFF

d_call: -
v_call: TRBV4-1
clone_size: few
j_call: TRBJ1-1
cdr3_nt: TGCGCCAGCAGCCTAATGGGACGGACGGCTGAAGCTTTCTTT
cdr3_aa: CASSLMGRTAEAFF

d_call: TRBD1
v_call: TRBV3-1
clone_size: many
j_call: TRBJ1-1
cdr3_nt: TGTGCCAGCAGCCAACCACTGACAGGGGGGAACACTGAAGCTTTCTTT
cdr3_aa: CASSQPLTGGNTEAFF

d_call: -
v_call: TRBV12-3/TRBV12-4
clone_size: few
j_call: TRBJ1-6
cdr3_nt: TGTGCCAGCAGAATCGGGGATTTAGGGAATTCACCCCTCCACTTT
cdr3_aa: CASRIGDLGNSPLHF